The TCR beta chain under discussion was sequenced for a study of blood T cell repertoires in COVID-19. The overall study: PBMCs, B-cell-depleted T cells, or T cells provided the cDNA or gDNA that made up the material.

The CDR3 is 15 residues long. Germline V gene data show CDR1 as LNHDA and CDR2 as SQIVND (reference sequence). V was shortened by 7 bases and J by 3 bases, with 19 bases between the two germline ends. Data came from immunoSEQ multiplex PCR; TCRdb stores just in-frame clones and leaves some out. In the table there are 340,000 or so clones, roughly 85% of which are singletons. Study members were between 18 and 89 years old and lived in 24 US regions. Assignments of participants to cohorts depended upon their own reported clinical history. The TCR comes from a woman aged 35 to 49 with acute COVID-19. The V call is TRBV19, the J call TRBJ2-7; D is uncertain. Sample: PBMCs or T cells enriched from blood (not recorded which). Written as DNA, the CDR3 is TGTGCCAGTACCCCCTCGAAGTACAACCTCTACGAGCAGTACTTC. As protein: CASTPSKYNLYEQYF. Full variable domain (outside the CDR3, taken from reference TRBV19 and TRBJ2-7): DGGITQSPKYLFRKEGQNVTLSCEQNLNHDAMYWYRQDPGQGLRLIYYSQIVNDFQKGDIAEGYSVSREKKESFPLTVTSAQKNPTAFYLCASTPSKYNLYEQYFGPGTRLTVT.